This T cell receptor beta chain was sequenced in a study of beta chain features in type 1 diabetes. Averaging about 0.12 L, one heparinised blood draw came from each individual donor. Sort purity for all populations was recorded as exceeding 98%. Study conclusions and caveats: For TCRB rearrangement, an influence of HLA type remained unresolved here. Compared with healthy donors, patients appeared to share more similar naive, central memory and regulatory TCRB repertoires. All four CD4+ subsets from Type 1 diabetes patients carried moderately but significantly shorter TCRB CDR3s.

This clone was seen a few times. Its antigen is currently unknown. Expressed TCRB transcripts got sequenced, as all isolated RNA was reverse transcribed. Profiled with immunoSEQ multiplex PCR; TCRdb holds only in-frame clones, not every one. The data show around 250,000 clones, with 14% seen just once and 0.019% held by the top ten. The sequence was collected from a man aged 30 to 39 with type 1 diabetes. The specimen was naive CD4+ T cells from blood.

CDR3 nucleotides: TGTGCCAGCAGCTTATCGGACAGCCTCAATCAGCCCCAGCATTTT. Its protein is CASSLSDSLNQPQHF. The rearrangement links TRBV11-2 to TRBJ1-5; a possible D gene is TRBD1 (6 bases). This CDR3 region has 15 residues. The germline V gene encodes CDR1 SGHAT and CDR2 FQNNGV. V lost 2 bases and J 3 bases, leaving 11 bases between the germline ends.